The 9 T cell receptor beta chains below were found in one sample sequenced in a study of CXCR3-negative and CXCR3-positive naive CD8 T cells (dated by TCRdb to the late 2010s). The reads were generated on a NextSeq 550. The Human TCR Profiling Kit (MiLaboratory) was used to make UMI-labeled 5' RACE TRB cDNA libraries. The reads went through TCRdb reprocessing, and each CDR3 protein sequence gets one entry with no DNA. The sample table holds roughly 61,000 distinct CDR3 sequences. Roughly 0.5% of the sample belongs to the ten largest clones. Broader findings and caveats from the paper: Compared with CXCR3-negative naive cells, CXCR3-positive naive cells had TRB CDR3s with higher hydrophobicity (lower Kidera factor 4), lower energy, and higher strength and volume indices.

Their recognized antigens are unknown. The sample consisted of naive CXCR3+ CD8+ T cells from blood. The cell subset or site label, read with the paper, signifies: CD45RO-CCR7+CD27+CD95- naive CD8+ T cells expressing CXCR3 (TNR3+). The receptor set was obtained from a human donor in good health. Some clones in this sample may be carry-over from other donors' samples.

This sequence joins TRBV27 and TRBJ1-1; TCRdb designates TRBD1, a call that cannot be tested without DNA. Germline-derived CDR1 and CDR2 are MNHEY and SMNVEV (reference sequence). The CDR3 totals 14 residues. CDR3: CASSLRGANTEAFF.

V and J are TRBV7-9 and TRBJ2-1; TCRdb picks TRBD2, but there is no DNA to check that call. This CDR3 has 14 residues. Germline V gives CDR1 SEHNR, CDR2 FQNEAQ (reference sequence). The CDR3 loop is CASRAGTSPNEQFF. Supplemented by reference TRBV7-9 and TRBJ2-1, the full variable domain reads DTGVSQNPRHKITKRGQNVTFRCDPISEHNRLYWYRQTLGQGPEFLTYFQNEAQLEKSRLLSDRFSAERPKGSFSTLEIQRTEQGDSAMYLCASRAGTSPNEQFFGPGTRLTVL.

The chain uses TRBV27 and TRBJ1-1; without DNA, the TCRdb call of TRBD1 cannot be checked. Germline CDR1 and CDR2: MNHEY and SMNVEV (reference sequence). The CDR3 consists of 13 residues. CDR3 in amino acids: CASRWDANTEAFF.

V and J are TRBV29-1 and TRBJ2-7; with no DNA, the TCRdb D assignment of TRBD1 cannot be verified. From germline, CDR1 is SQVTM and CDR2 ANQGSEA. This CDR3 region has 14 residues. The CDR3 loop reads CSVEGGPDGYEQYF.

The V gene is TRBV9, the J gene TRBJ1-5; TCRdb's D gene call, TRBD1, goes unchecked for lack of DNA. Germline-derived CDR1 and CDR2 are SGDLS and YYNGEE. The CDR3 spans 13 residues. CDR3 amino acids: CASSPGGNHPQHF.

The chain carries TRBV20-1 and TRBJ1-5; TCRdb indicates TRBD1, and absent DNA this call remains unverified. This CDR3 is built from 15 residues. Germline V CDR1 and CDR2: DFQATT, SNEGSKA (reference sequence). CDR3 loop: CSAWAYGVGNQPQHF.

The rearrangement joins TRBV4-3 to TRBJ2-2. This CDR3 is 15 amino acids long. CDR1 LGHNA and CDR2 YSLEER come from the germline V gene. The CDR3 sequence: CASSQGLGSYGELFF.

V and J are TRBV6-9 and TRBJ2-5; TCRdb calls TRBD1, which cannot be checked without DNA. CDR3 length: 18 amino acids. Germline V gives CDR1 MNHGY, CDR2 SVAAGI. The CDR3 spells CASSYSRTAEPLQETQYF.

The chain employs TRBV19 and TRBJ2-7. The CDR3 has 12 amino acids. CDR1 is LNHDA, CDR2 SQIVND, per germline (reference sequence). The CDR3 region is CATRRWPYEQYF.